Sequencing of this T cell receptor beta chain was carried out in a study of blood T cell repertoires in COVID-19. Study in general: Samples came from the United States, Italy and Spain, spanning acute and convalescent COVID-19. In each case, the material was cDNA or gDNA derived from T cells, B-cell-depleted T cells, or PBMCs.

CDR1 is SGHRS, CDR2 YFSETQ, per germline. V was clipped by 5 bases and J by 10 bases, with 13 bases between them. This CDR3 is built from 12 residues. Sequencing used immunoSEQ multiplex PCR; TCRdb keeps in-frame clones, though not all of them. The sample gives about 230,000 clones, about nine tenths of which show up once; around a tenth is in the top ten. Sample: peripheral blood. The TCR comes from a man aged 50-59 years with COVID-19, enrolled during active disease. The chain joins TRBV5-1 to TRBJ2-1, with unresolved D. In DNA, the CDR3 is TGCGCCAGCAGGCACAACCTAGAGGAGCAGTTCTTC. This translates into CASRHNLEEQFF.